Listed here are 9 T cell receptor beta chains from one sample, sequenced in a study of T cells in Graves' hyperthyroidism and ophthalmopathy. TCR beta CDR3 regions were amplified from RNA. HTBI primers were used for first-round RT-PCR of the TCR CDR3. TCRdb recomputed calls from the multiplex PCR reads with MiXCR, one row per CDR3 protein. The sample shows under 350,000 distinct CDR3 sequences, about an eighth of them seen only once. Sequencing was carried out using blood. These receptors all come from a woman between 25 and 40 years old with Graves' hyperthyroidism that later progressed to Graves' ophthalmopathy.

In its sample, this clonotype was seen many times. The chain joins TRBV6-2 or TRBV6-3 to TRBJ1-2; D remains ambiguous. V was trimmed by 8 bases and J by 4 bases, leaving 11 bases between them. Germline V gene sequence: CDR1 MNHEY, CDR2 SVGEGT. This CDR3 has 12 residues. The CDR3 DNA follows: TGTGCCAGCTGGGCGATCGGCTATGGCTACACCTTC. Its protein product is CASWAIGYGYTF.

This clonotype has at least ten counts. The chain combines TRBV6-1 with TRBJ2-2, with D tentatively TRBD2 (5 bases). Trimming removed 4 bases at V and 5 bases at J, with 14 bases between. CDR1 is MNHNS and CDR2 is SASEGT in the germline V gene. This CDR3 is built from 15 residues. CDR3 amino acids: CASSVSIGRTGELFF. The CDR3, as DNA: TGTGCCAGCAGTGTATCGATTGGGAGAACCGGGGAGCTGTTTTTT.

This clonotype was seen repeatedly, ten times or more. The chain uses TRBV11-2 and TRBJ1-1, with a possible D match to TRBD1 (5 bases). V dropped 5 bases and J dropped 6 bases, with 19 bases sitting between them. There are 15 residues in the CDR3. CDR1 SGHAT and CDR2 FQNNGV come from the germline V gene. The CDR3 nucleotides read TGTGCCAGCAGCCTCGGAGGCGGGGGAGCCTCTGAAGCTTTCTTT. This translates into CASSLGGGGASEAFF.

V gene TRBV19 combines with J gene TRBJ2-6; D is possibly TRBD1 (6 bases). Germline V gene sequence: CDR1 LNHDA, CDR2 SQIVND (reference sequence). The germline V and J ends were trimmed by 3 bases and 2 bases, with 17 bases remaining between them. The CDR3 length is 18 residues. The CDR3 loop reads CASSIIEQGKTGANVLTF. The CDR3 DNA is TGTGCCAGTAGTATCATTGAGCAGGGGAAGACTGGGGCCAACGTCCTGACTTTC.

V usage is TRBV30 and J usage is TRBJ2-4; the D is unclear. The CDR3 is made up of 14 amino acids. Per the germline V gene, CDR1 is GTSNPN and CDR2 is SVGIG (reference sequence). V was clipped by 1 base and J by 0 bases, with 7 bases between them. For the CDR3, the DNA is TGTGCCTGGAGTGAGACGGGAGCCAAAAACATTCAGTACTTC. This sequence encodes CAWSETGAKNIQYF.

This chain links TRBV30 with TRBJ2-3, with TRBD2 as a possible D gene (7 bases). Trimming removed 2 bases at V and 3 bases at J, with 15 bases between. Per germline, CDR1 GTSNPN and CDR2 SVGIG (reference sequence). This CDR3 spans 15 amino acids. The CDR3 is CAWSLGGGATDTQYF. In DNA, the CDR3 is TGTGCCTGGAGTTTGGGGGGGGGCGCGACAGATACGCAGTATTTT.

This clonotype was seen a few times. CDR3 in amino acids: CASSQARLAGCSYNEQFF. The CDR3 DNA is TGTGCCAGCAGCCAAGCTAGACTAGCGGGTTGTTCCTACAATGAGCAGTTCTTC. The chain employs TRBV3-1 and TRBJ2-1; 10 bases are a match to TRBD2. This CDR3 has 18 residues. From germline, CDR1 is LGHDT and CDR2 YNNKEL (reference sequence). V shed 1 base, J shed 1 base, and the junction held 7 bases outside the gene matches.

The chain couples TRBV19 to TRBJ2-7; tentative D call: TRBD2 (6 bases). V was trimmed by 10 bases and J by 11 bases, leaving 18 bases between them. This CDR3 spans 11 amino acids. Germline loops: CDR1 LNHDA, CDR2 SQIVND (reference sequence). As DNA, the CDR3 is TGTGCCACCTCCGCCGGGGCTAGCGAGTACTTC. This gives the protein CATSAGASEYF.

V gene TRBV4-2 combines with J gene TRBJ2-7, with D tentatively TRBD2 (6 bases). Per the germline V gene, CDR1 is LGHNA and CDR2 is YNFKEQ. V was shortened by 4 bases and J by 0 bases, with 13 bases between the two germline ends. CDR3 length equals 15 residues. The CDR3 nucleotides are TGTGCCAGCAGCCCCTTAGCGGAGAACTCCTACGAGCAGTACTTC. Protein: CASSPLAENSYEQYF.